The 26 T cell receptor beta chains presented below share a single source sample, sequenced in a study of blood T cells in healthy people across ages. Combining a sample-barcoded 5' primer with a J-beta primer mix, a second PCR ran for roughly 6 to 11 cycles. TCRdb independently ran MiXCR on the 5' RACE reads; one entry per CDR3 protein. Among about 680,000 distinct CDR3 sequences listed, approximately 50% were seen once. The source material was blood. The receptor set was obtained from an older woman in good health.

The rearrangement joins TRBV6-2 or TRBV6-3 to TRBJ1-1; a possible D gene is TRBD1 (6 bases). V lost 6 bases and J lost 2, with 13 bases in between. The CDR3 consists of 14 residues. Germline lookup yields CDR1 MNHEY and CDR2 SVGEGT. DNA for the CDR3: TGTGCCAGCAGGTCGACAGGAACAAACACTGAAGCTTTCTTT. It is translated as CASRSTGTNTEAFF.

This clonotype was seen a few times. The rearrangement uses TRBV6-1 and TRBJ1-2; perhaps TRBD1 as D (6 bases). Germline CDR1 reads MNHNS; CDR2 reads SASEGT. The CDR3 covers 14 residues. Trimming shortened V by 5 bases and J by 2 bases, and 12 bases separated the two germline ends. Here the CDR3 reads CASSRDTWNYGYTF. In nucleotides, the CDR3 is TGTGCCAGCAGTAGGGACACCTGGAACTATGGCTACACCTTC.

The genes are TRBV20-1 and TRBJ2-7, with D possibly matching TRBD2 (6 bases). The CDR3 is 13 residues long. Germline V gene lookup returns CDR1 DFQATT and CDR2 SNEGSKA (reference sequence). V lost 7 bases and J 1 base, leaving 14 bases between the germline ends. Written as DNA, the CDR3 is TGCAGTGGCTCCCGGAGCGGGTCCTACGAGCAGTACTTC. Its translation: CSGSRSGSYEQYF.

For this clonotype: This sequence may be a read error, since a much larger clone differs from it by one base. The rearrangement joins TRBV12-3 or TRBV12-4 to TRBJ2-1, with 9 bases that match TRBD2. With 5 bases clipped from V and 5 bases from J, the junction kept 10 bases outside the gene matches. This CDR3 is built from 16 residues. CDR3 nucleotides: TGTGCCAGCAGTCCCAGACTAGCGGATCCCCACAATGAGCAGTTCTTC. It encodes CASSPRLADPHNEQFF.

V gene TRBV29-1 combines with J gene TRBJ1-2; tentatively, D is TRBD1 (5 bases). Germline V gene lookup returns CDR1 SQVTM and CDR2 ANQGSEA. CDR3 length: 14 amino acids. The germline V and J ends were trimmed by 5 bases and 8 bases, with 21 bases remaining between them. The CDR3 DNA sequence: TGCAGCGTTCGTCCCAGGGAATTAGGGGCAGGCTACACCTTC. Translated: CSVRPRELGAGYTF.

V and J are TRBV4-3 and TRBJ2-7, with TRBD1 identical over 8 bases. Germline CDR1 and CDR2: LGHNA and YSLEER. The CDR3 is 18 residues long. The J segment lost 7 bases and the V segment lost 5 bases, leaving 22 bases of the junction unmatched. CDR3 nucleotide sequence: TGCGCCAGCAGCTTCCGTCCCGGGACAGGCTCAACCTACAATGAGCAGTACTTC. This gives the protein CASSFRPGTGSTYNEQYF.

The chain uses TRBV5-1 and TRBJ1-1, with 7 bases aligning to TRBD1. The germline V gene encodes CDR1 SGHRS and CDR2 YFSETQ. The CDR3 runs to 15 residues. V dropped 4 bases and J dropped 5; count of bases not matched to a gene: 11. The CDR3 loop is CASSPGGGGETEAFF. The CDR3 region has the DNA TGCGCCAGCAGCCCCGGAGGGGGCGGTGAAACTGAAGCTTTCTTT.

This clonotype has just a few counts. V and J are TRBV7-2 and TRBJ2-1; no clear D. V was clipped by 0 bases and J by 0 bases, with 9 bases between them. CDR3 size: 16 residues. Per germline, CDR1 SGHTA and CDR2 FQGNSA. The DNA of the CDR3 is TGTGCCAGCAGCTTAGCAAGGTCAAGCTCCTACAATGAGCAGTTCTTC. It is translated as CASSLARSSSYNEQFF.

The sample holds a few counts of this clonotype. The rearrangement links TRBV6-1 to TRBJ2-7; 8 nucleotides match TRBD1. V lost 0 bases and J lost 1; bases outside the gene matches: 8. Germline CDR1 is MNHNS and CDR2 is SASEGT. This CDR3 has 17 residues. CDR3 bases: TGTGCCAGCAGTGAAGCCGATCCAGGGGGCGGATCCTACGAGCAGTACTTC. Protein: CASSEADPGGGSYEQYF.

This clonotype was picked up a small number of times. The chain has TRBV20-1 and TRBJ2-3, with 9 bases lining up with TRBD2. This CDR3 is built from 16 residues. With V trimmed by 0 bases and J by 3 bases, 7 bases remained unmatched. CDR1 is DFQATT, CDR2 SNEGSKA, per germline (reference sequence). The CDR3 loop is CSARDPSGRRTDTQYF. CDR3 coding DNA: TGCAGTGCTAGAGATCCGAGCGGGAGGCGGACAGATACGCAGTATTTT.

The chain joins TRBV6-5 to TRBJ1-3, with TRBD1 matching over 7 bases. The CDR3 runs to 14 residues. Germline-derived CDR1 and CDR2 are MNHEY and SVGAGI. With 6 bases clipped from V and 0 bases from J, the junction kept 2 bases outside the gene matches. CDR3 amino acids: CASRTGNSGNTIYF. The CDR3 region has the DNA TGTGCCAGCAGGACAGGGAACTCTGGAAACACCATATATTTT.

This clonotype was detected only a few times. A much larger clone differs by one base, so this may be a read error. The DNA for the CDR3 is TGTGCCAGCAGCTTTGTTAGGGGGGCCTACGAGCAGTACTTC. Its translation: CASSFVRGAYEQYF. The rearrangement joins TRBV7-2 to TRBJ2-7; possibly TRBD1 or TRBD2 for D (6 bases each). The CDR3 loop spans 14 amino acids. Trimming shortened V by 3 bases and J by 2 bases, and 11 bases separated the two germline ends. The germline gives CDR1 SGHTA, CDR2 FQGNSA. Filled out from reference TRBV7-2 and TRBJ2-7, the complete variable domain reads GAGVSQSPSNKVTEKGKDVELRCDPISGHTALYWYRQSLGQGLEFLIYFQGNSAPDKSGLPSDRFSAERTGGSVSTLTIQRTQQEDSAVYLCASSFVRGAYEQYFGPGTRLTVT.

This chain connects TRBV7-2 to TRBJ2-1; D unclear. CDR1 and CDR2 from the germline V gene are SGHTA and FQGNSA. The CDR3 sequence is 15 residues long. Deletions cut 1 base from V and 0 bases from J, with 7 bases between. The CDR3 spells CASSLGVSSYNEQFF. CDR3 in DNA: TGTGCCAGCAGCTTAGGGGTAAGCTCCTACAATGAGCAGTTCTTC. Complete variable domain (other parts from reference TRBV7-2 and TRBJ2-1): GAGVSQSPSNKVTEKGKDVELRCDPISGHTALYWYRQSLGQGLEFLIYFQGNSAPDKSGLPSDRFSAERTGGSVSTLTIQRTQQEDSAVYLCASSLGVSSYNEQFFGPGTRLTVL.

In regard to this clonotype: A much more abundant neighbour one base away suggests this may be a read error. The rearrangement links TRBV7-9 to TRBJ2-1; D gene ambiguous. This CDR3 is 11 amino acids long. Germline V gene data show CDR1 as SEHNR and CDR2 as FQNEAQ (reference sequence). For the CDR3, the DNA is TGTGCCAGCAGCTTAAGGGATGAGCAGTTATTC. Its protein is CASSLRDEQLF. The full variable domain, completed using reference TRBV7-9 and TRBJ2-1, is DTGVSQNPRHKITKRGQNVTFRCDPISEHNRLYWYRQTLGQGPEFLTYFQNEAQLEKSRLLSDRFSAERPKGSFSTLEIQRTEQGDSAMYLCASSLRDEQLFGPGTRLTVL.

This clonotype was detected once. The rearrangement uses TRBV4-3 and TRBJ2-1; maybe TRBD2 (5 bases). The CDR3 is made up of 14 amino acids. The germline V and J ends were trimmed by 0 bases and 10 bases, with 13 bases remaining between them. CDR1 LGHNA and CDR2 YSLEER come from the germline V gene. CDR3: CASSQDTQRREQFF. CDR3 DNA sequence: TGCGCCAGCAGCCAAGATACCCAGCGGCGGGAGCAGTTCTTC.

The genes are TRBV5-6 and TRBJ1-2, with D possibly matching TRBD1 (6 bases). CDR3 length equals 16 residues. CDR1 is SGHDT and CDR2 is YYEEEE in the germline V gene. V gave up 4 bases and J gave up 6 bases, with 22 bases separating them. DNA for the CDR3: TGTGCCAGCAGCCCGGCCGTCTCAACAGGGTGGGATGGCTACACCTTC. Translation gives CASSPAVSTGWDGYTF.

The V gene is TRBV5-4, the J gene TRBJ2-5, with D hard to call. This CDR3 contains 14 residues. From germline, CDR1 is SGHNT and CDR2 YYREEE (reference sequence). V shed 5 bases and J shed 11 bases, with 22 bases lying between them. This CDR3 reads CASRTEYSYNEQYF. The CDR3 coding sequence is TGTGCCAGCAGGACGGAGTACTCCTACAATGAGCAGTACTTC.

This clonotype appeared a few times. This sequence joins TRBV29-1 and TRBJ1-4; no clear D. This CDR3 spans 12 amino acids. The germline V gene encodes CDR1 SQVTM and CDR2 ANQGSEA. Between the trimmed V and J ends, which lost 4 bases and 8 bases, there was a span of 11 bases. For the CDR3, the DNA is TGCAGCGTTGGGGCACCCAAGGAAAAACTGTTTTTT. It encodes CSVGAPKEKLFF.

The gene calls are TRBV11-3 and TRBJ2-3; TRBD1 agrees at 7 bases. The germline CDR1 and CDR2 sequences are SGHNT and YENEEA. This CDR3 has 17 amino acids. With 5 bases clipped from V and 2 bases from J, the junction kept 13 bases outside the gene matches. For the CDR3, the DNA is TGTGCCAGCAGCCTATGGGGACAGCTAACGTACACAGATACGCAGTATTTT. This gives the protein CASSLWGQLTYTDTQYF.

The rearrangement links TRBV9 to TRBJ2-2; TRBD2 aligns across 8 bases. The CDR3 covers 14 residues. Trimming cost V 0 bases and J 6 bases; bases outside gene matches: 1. Germline CDR1 is SGDLS and CDR2 is YYNGEE. The CDR3 protein is CASSVGAGAGELFF. As DNA, the CDR3 is TGTGCCAGCAGCGTAGGAGCGGGGGCCGGGGAGCTGTTTTTT. Full variable domain (missing parts from reference TRBV9 and TRBJ2-2): DSGVTQTPKHLITATGQRVTLRCSPRSGDLSVYWYQQSLDQGLQFLIQYYNGEERAKGNILERFSAQQFPDLHSELNLSSLELGDSALYFCASSVGAGAGELFFGEGSRLTVL.

Concerning this clonotype itself: Germline and junction disagree at one end, which may indicate a read error. J is TRBJ2-3 and V is TRBV15; D is possibly TRBD1 or TRBD2 (7 bases each). CDR1 LNHNV and CDR2 YYDKDF come from the germline V gene (reference sequence). This CDR3 has 16 amino acids. CDR3 sequence reads: CAASRDPGGDTDTQYF. The CDR3 DNA is TGTGCCGCCAGCAGAGATCCAGGGGGGGACACAGATACGCAGTATTTT.

The chain couples TRBV20-1 to TRBJ2-1; D unresolved. Germline CDR1 reads DFQATT; CDR2 reads SNEGSKA (reference sequence). This CDR3 has 15 amino acids. V was clipped by 0 bases and J by 0 bases, with 9 bases between them. The CDR3 nucleotides read TGCAGTGCTAGAGATCGACGGAGCTCCTACAATGAGCAGTTCTTC. Protein sequence: CSARDRRSSYNEQFF.

V is TRBV28 and J is TRBJ1-5, with 7 bases that match TRBD1. The germline CDR1 and CDR2 sequences are MDHEN and SYDVKM. The J segment lost 6 bases and the V segment lost 3 bases, leaving 14 bases of the junction unmatched. This CDR3 spans 17 amino acids. The CDR3 nucleotides read TGTGCCAGCAGTTTGCGCAGGGGCGCAGGGGGGGGTCAGCCCCAGCATTTT. It is translated as CASSLRRGAGGGQPQHF.

The rearrangement uses TRBV30 and TRBJ1-2; D unresolved. Germline V CDR1 and CDR2: GTSNPN, SVGIG (reference sequence). The ends were cut back, 4 bases at V and 8 bases at J, with 17 bases in the middle. The CDR3 extends over 13 amino acids. CDR3 residues: CAWTRRAAEGYTF. As DNA, the CDR3 is TGTGCCTGGACCCGTCGGGCGGCTGAGGGCTACACCTTC. Full variable domain (remainder filled in from reference TRBV30 and TRBJ1-2): SQTIHQWPATLVQPVGSPLSLECTVEGTSNPNLYWYRQAAGRGLQLLFYSVGIGQISSEVPQNLSASRPQDRQFILSSKKLLLSDSGFYLCAWTRRAAEGYTFGSGTRLTVV.

For this clonotype: This may be a read error, as it is one base from a much larger clone. V and J are TRBV27 and TRBJ2-1, with D perhaps matching TRBD2 (6 bases). The CDR3 spans 16 residues. Germline assignment: CDR1 MNHEY and CDR2 SMNVEV (reference sequence). CDR3 nucleotides: TGTGCCAGCAGTCATAAAACCTGGGACTCCTACAATGAGCGGTACTTC. It is translated as CASSHKTWDSYNERYF.

This clonotype was counted a few times. The J gene is TRBJ2-5, the V gene TRBV2, with 7 bases fitting TRBD1. The J call is in doubt because the DNA end fits TRBJ2-7 better. CDR3 size: 14 residues. CDR1 is SNHLY and CDR2 is FYNNEI in the germline V gene. In DNA, the CDR3 is TGTGCCAGCAGTTCGACAGGGCTGACCAACGAGCAGTACTTC. It specifies CASSSTGLTNEQYF.